This T cell receptor beta chain came from a study of OX40 agonist ivuxolimab in advanced cancers. In the study overall: Ivuxolimab is a fully human IgG2 antibody that activates OX40 (CD134). Intravenous ivuxolimab at 0.01 to 10 mg/kg was given to patients every 2 weeks.

Study outcomes and limitations: Clones of CD4+ and CD8+ blood T cells grew by week 6 at doses of 0.1 to 3.0 mg/kg. Mean expanded clone counts were higher in CD8+ than CD4+ T cells.

Of note for this clone: Its antigen remains unknown.

The CDR3 sequence is 15 residues long. With V trimmed by 0 bases and J by 11 bases, 8 bases remained unmatched. Looked up from germline, CDR1 is SGHRS and CDR2 is YFSETQ. Generated by immunoSEQ multiplex PCR, the TCRdb table keeps only in-frame clones and is missing some. The data contain fewer than 65,000 clones, about 90% of them singletons. This TCR derives from an adult with an advanced solid tumor such as melanoma, head and neck, liver or kidney cancer. This chain uses TRBV5-1 with TRBJ1-3; 10 positions agree with TRBD1. The sample was CD4+ or CD8+ T cells sorted from blood, taken in a trial of the OX40 agonist ivuxolimab. The DNA for the CDR3 is TGCGCCAGCAGCTTGGGAGGGACAGGGGAGTATCCCATATATTTT. It is translated as CASSLGGTGEYPIYF.